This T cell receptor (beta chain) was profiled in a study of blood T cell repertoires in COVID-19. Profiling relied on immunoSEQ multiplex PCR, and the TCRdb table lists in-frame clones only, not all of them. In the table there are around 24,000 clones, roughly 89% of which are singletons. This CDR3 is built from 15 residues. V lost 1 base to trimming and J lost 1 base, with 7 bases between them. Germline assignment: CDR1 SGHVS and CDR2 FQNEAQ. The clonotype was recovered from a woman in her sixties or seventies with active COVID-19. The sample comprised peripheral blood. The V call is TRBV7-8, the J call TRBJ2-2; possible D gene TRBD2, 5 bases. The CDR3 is CASSLVAGNTGELFF. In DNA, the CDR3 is TGTGCCAGCAGCTTAGTGGCGGGGAACACCGGGGAGCTGTTTTTT. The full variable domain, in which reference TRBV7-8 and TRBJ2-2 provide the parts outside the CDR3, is GAGVSQSPRYKVAKRGQDVALRCDPISGHVSLFWYQQALGQGPEFLTYFQNEAQLDKSGLPSDRFFAERPEGSVSTLKIQRTQQEDSAVYLCASSLVAGNTGELFFGEGSRLTVL.